This TCR beta chain appears in the sequencing data of a study of cytomegalovirus exposure and HLA in healthy donors (dated by TCRdb to the late 2010s). With regard to the full study: In an earlier analysis of approximately 640 of the donors, around 290 Gb of sequence data and 117 million unique TCR beta sequences from about 179 million T cells were reported. An early release that covered 500 to 800 HLA-typed donors contained about 300 gigabases of sequencing data and some 87 million unique TCR sequences. Among the roughly 390 genotyped donors, about 83% belonged to the genetic ancestry cluster associated with self-reported Caucasian donors. The study was designed to test whether signatures of past pathogen exposure could be identified by cataloging public T cell receptors. The T cell repertoires of 666 subjects were profiled by immunosequencing and related to cytomegalovirus serostatus. Besides the first cohort of approximately 670 subjects, a separate validation cohort made up of around 120 different subjects was used. To predict cytomegalovirus infection status, the study combined high-throughput TCR immunosequencing, statistical association of individual TCRs with disease status, and machine learning. A later analysis re-analyzed previously published TCR beta repertoires from roughly 630 donors and added high-resolution HLA genotyping to study TCR occurrence patterns. Rather than drawing on any new phenotypic data, the later analysis identified candidate immune exposures from TCR beta sequences and the way those sequences occurred across donors. To decide whether each TCR beta V gene segment behaved as functional or pseudogenic, an earlier analysis of fewer than 750 of the donors relied on high-throughput TCR beta sequencing. Alongside the repertoire data, information on donor age, sex, ethnicity and CMV serostatus was compiled. In a later genetic analysis, genome-wide SNP genotypes for about 55% of the roughly 700 donors were used, and that subset was treated as a discovery cohort. Every discovery cohort repertoire had been produced on one sequencing platform. HLA typing covered class I and class II loci at four-digit resolution. Typing coverage varied by locus: about 620-630 donors for A, B, C, DRB1 and DQB1; more than 500 for DQA1; 606 for DPA1; approximately 450 for DPB1. Several DR-DQ haplotypes were handled as single units for association and clustering because linkage in the cohort was strong. Among about 410 genotyped donors of the cohort, an average of around 250,000 unique TCR beta nucleotide sequences was sequenced per donor, of which about 18% were non-productive.

This clone was seen more than once but under ten times. What this receptor recognizes is not known. Per-nucleotide qualities are absent, and no much larger clonotype sits a single base away. The library was made by the immunoSEQ multiplex PCR assay. For the multiplex PCR, a mixture combining 60 forward primers for TCR Vbeta segments and 13 reverse primers for TCR Jbeta segments was used. Amplification of the CDR3 region of rearranged TCR beta genes was performed with a multiplex PCR assay on genomic DNA. Amplified TCR beta libraries were sequenced as 87-base-pair reads on the Illumina HiSeq System. The source study handled its data this way. A later analysis counted about 80 million unique TCR beta chains across the 700 or so repertoires, and roughly 9.9 million of these chains were shared by at least two donors. A nearest-neighbor algorithm error-corrected the raw reads and collapsed the reads into unique sequences, merging closely related sequences to remove PCR and sequencing errors. CDR3 sequences were aligned to IMGT reference sequences to assign V, D and J gene segments. Each retained sequence needed at least a six-nucleotide match to both a V gene segment and a J gene segment. A rearrangement counted as productive if the CDR3 had no stop codons and remained in frame with V and J, and every other rearrangement counted as non-productive. CDR3 was defined according to IMGT convention as the region running from the second conserved V-encoded cysteine to the conserved J-encoded phenylalanine. The earlier analysis of about 620 of the donors excluded sequences that lacked an unambiguous match to a single V gene segment. An earlier analysis of a few hundred of the donors classified V segments as functional when productive rearrangements were above 56.7% and as segregating when the standard deviation between donors was above 5%. A statistical classification framework was built to diagnose cytomegalovirus status from the catalog of TCR beta chain sequences. A later analysis assigned V and J genes by comparing TCR nucleotide sequences with IMGT/GENE-DB human TR gene sequences. In a later analysis, CDR3 sequences and most-parsimonious VDJ recombination scenarios were assigned using the TCRdist pipeline. A later analysis defined each TCR beta chain by its CDR3 amino acid sequence plus V-gene family, and excluded reads lacking a unique V-gene family. As a way to deal with suspected cross-contamination and a sequencing artifact, a later analysis dropped roughly 620 nucleotide sequences that were highly shared and had low generation probability. For each public chain, a later analysis derived a clonal expansion index from normalized ranks of inferred template counts within each repertoire. Generation probabilities in a later analysis came from a VDJ recombination model fitted to out-of-frame rearrangements, and those results were checked against IGoR. In a later analysis, TCR-TCR, TCR-HLA and TCR-CMV co-occurrence was scored with hypergeometric tests, and a repertoire-size bias correction was applied to TCR pairs. False discovery rates were estimated in a later analysis by permuting HLA or CMV assignments 20 times. In a later analysis, co-occurring TCRs were grouped using DBSCAN, with TCRdist sequence similarity added in when clustering inside HLA-allele-positive subsets. For co-occurrence clustering, repertoires with fewer than 30,000 or more than 120,000 public chains were excluded, along with 4 to 6 repertoires with anomalous nucleotide sharing. The immuneACCESS repertoire file appears here via TCRdb, limited to in-frame rearrangements. These files lack a portion of the clones; in checked studies, under half of the deficit traces to unresolved V genes, and the cause of the others is not known. V, J and clone size derive from that table, while D and trimming were established from the DNA sequence. Within this sample are approximately 180,000 clones, with around 78% of them counted one time only. The leading ten clones occupy roughly 13% of the sample.

The cohort consisted of 600 or so healthy bone marrow donors. Cohort members were all nominally healthy when sampled, although unrecorded immune exposures were likely present. The donor tested CMV seropositive, placing the donor among the approximately 310 seropositive members of the cohort. Each donor provided a peripheral blood sample, and peripheral blood mononuclear cells were used for TCR beta sequencing. Genomic DNA extraction from the blood cell samples was performed with the Qiagen DNeasy Blood Extraction Kit. The germline V gene (reference sequence) provides CDR1 SEHNR and CDR2 FQNEAQ. The CDR3 sequence holds 17 residues, the cysteine and phenylalanine included. Only CDR3 DNA is held: 51 bases, read in frame from base 1. V is cut back by 6 bases and J by 2 bases, with 9 bases in the junction unmatched. What the study reported, not specific to this receptor: The earlier analysis of 587 of the donors excluded some 15 rarely observed V segments, including chromosome 9 orphons, because counts were too low. Most TCR sequences were observed very rarely across donors, whereas some public TCRs were present in many individuals. A total of 164 TCR beta chains were listed by the study as associated with cytomegalovirus. At a false discovery rate of 0.05, a later analysis linked approximately 18,000 TCR beta sequences to specific HLA alleles. Because the 87-base-pair reads could not distinguish some IMGT-functional V segments, including TRBV6-2 and TRBV6-3, those segments were excluded. Most CMV-associated TCR beta chains appeared to be HLA-restricted in a later analysis, and the HLA associations seemed to be driven largely by CMV exposure. In an earlier analysis of 587 of the donors, most TCR beta V segments were observed in productive rearrangements about 87% or about 30% of the time, broadly matching IMGT annotations. Linkage disequilibrium might explain the correlated functional status among segregating V segments, but an unknown experimental factor could not be ruled out. A later analysis found that TCR association rates varied across HLA loci, with DRB1 alleles showing the most associated TCRs and HLA-C alleles the fewest. Presence/absence analyses assumed roughly uniform sequencing depth across donors, an assumption that may not hold. Because HLA typing was unavailable for some donors at each locus, only the typed subset was used in association tests. The classifier was reported to diagnose cytomegalovirus status with high specificity and sensitivity in both the original cohort and the validation cohort. An association between a missense DCLRE1C variant and V-gene and J-gene trimming of TCR beta chains was found in a later genetic analysis and replicated in an independent cohort. This cohort had only TCR beta chains sequenced, and the lack of alpha or paired-chain data limited which features could be detected. Several of the top co-occurrence clusters appeared to be linked to parvovirus B19, influenza, CMV and Epstein-Barr virus, according to a later analysis. In vitro tests confirmed that three of the cytomegalovirus-associated TCR beta chains recognize cytomegalovirus antigens. According to a later genetic analysis, donors in an Asian-associated ancestry cluster had fewer N-insertions in productive TCRs than the roughly 660-donor mean. CMV serostatus was the only immune exposure information available for the cohort. In a later analysis, HLA-associated TCR beta chains showed more clonal expansion and lower generation probabilities than non-associated chains that were equally common. A further reported finding was that TCR beta sequences accurately predicted the HLA-A and HLA-B alleles for most subjects in the first cohort. Assigning TCR associations to individual alleles was difficult when HLA alleles, especially DR and DQ, strongly co-occurred. It was suggested by the authors that the approach could potentially be generalized to other disease states and immunological phenotypes. The sequencing pipeline was judged likely to have produced a cluster of highly shared sequence variants as a technical artifact.

The source is a woman aged 50 to 60 in good health and CMV-seropositive. Sequenced material: PBMCs. The V and J segments used are TRBV7-9 and TRBJ2-6; TRBD2 matches 8 bases in the middle. The CDR3 here reads CASSLVRGGTGANVLTF. DNA sequence: TGTGCCAGCAGTTTGGTTCGGGGGGGAACTGGGGCCAACGTCCTGACTTTC.